This T cell receptor beta chain was captured in a study of shared clonotypes between healthy human individuals. Across the whole study: The people who gave samples were a couple of women and a few men aged 18 to 49. Whole-study findings and limits: Despite large depth, rarefaction showed incomplete sorted-subset sequencing. The naive CD4 repertoires of several donors were compared, and roughly 5.1% of clonotypes were shared.

CD8 cells regarded as naive lacked CD45RO, were positively chosen for CCR7, and omitted terminally differentiated effector memory CD45RA+ cells. DNA at about 190 ng, roughly 27,000 T cell genomes, went into sorted-subset replicate PCRs. This table comes from immunoSEQ multiplex PCR, and its TCRdb copy is limited to in-frame clones, with some not included. The table lists 760,000 or so clones, about 96% of them singletons. Comment on this clone: Its antigen is unknown.

The sample consisted of naive CD8+ T cells sorted from blood. The clonotype comes from a man in his thirties or forties in good health.

The CDR3 DNA is TGTGCCAGCAGCTATGGACTAGCGGGACGGGAGACCCAGTACTTC. Amino acid sequence: CASSYGLAGRETQYF. This sequence joins TRBV7-6 and TRBJ2-5, with 12 bases aligning to TRBD2. After removal of 4 bases from V and 5 bases from J, the junction contained 5 bases not matched to a gene. The CDR3 totals 15 residues. CDR1 and CDR2 (germline): SGHVS, FNYEAQ. Complete variable domain (other parts from reference TRBV7-6 and TRBJ2-5): GAGVSQSPRYKVTKRGQDVALRCDPISGHVSLYWYRQALGQGPEFLTYFNYEAQQDKSGLPNDRFSAERPEGSISTLTIQRTEQRDSAMYRCASSYGLAGRETQYFGPGTRLLVL.